The 21 T cell receptor beta chains below come from one sample, sequenced in a study of cytomegalovirus exposure and HLA in healthy donors. Vbeta (60) and Jbeta (13) primers were used in the PCR. The protocol was immunoSEQ multiplex PCR, while the TCRdb copy is restricted to in-frame clones and leaves out a portion. The table shows 140,000 to 150,000 clones, with roughly 80% occurring only once. Sequenced input: PBMCs. These receptors all come from a woman in her thirties or forties in good health and CMV-seronegative.

This chain links TRBV7-2 with TRBJ1-2; no definite D call. CDR3 length: 15 residues. Germline V gene data show CDR1 as SGHTA and CDR2 as FQGNSA. Trimming removed 1 base from V and 4 bases from J, with 13 bases in between. This CDR3 reads CASSLEVAGAYGYTF. The CDR3 bases are TGTGCCAGCAGCTTAGAGGTGGCGGGAGCCTATGGCTACACCTTC.

The gene calls are TRBV27 and TRBJ1-1, with 8 bases that match TRBD1. The CDR3 runs 12 residues. With 5 bases clipped from V and 6 bases from J, the junction kept 2 bases outside the gene matches. Germline lookup yields CDR1 MNHEY and CDR2 SMNVEV (reference sequence). The CDR3 protein is CASSPTGAEAFF. The CDR3 nucleotides read TGTGCCAGCAGTCCGACAGGGGCTGAAGCTTTCTTT.

The V call is TRBV30, the J call TRBJ1-5; perhaps TRBD1 as D (6 bases). The length of the CDR3 is 15 residues. Trimming took 0 bases from V and 7 from J, leaving 16 bases between them. Germline values: CDR1 GTSNPN, CDR2 SVGIG (reference sequence). The CDR3 bases are TGTGCCTGGAGTGTAAATGGGGGGGCAAGGCAGCCCCAGCATTTT. Translated, it gives CAWSVNGGARQPQHF.

The chain has TRBV2 and TRBJ2-2, with D perhaps TRBD2 (6 bases). The CDR3 loop spans 12 amino acids. Per germline, CDR1 SNHLY and CDR2 FYNNEI. The V gene lost 6 bases and the J gene lost 6 bases, with 8 bases spanning the gap. The CDR3 is CASSGGAGELFF. The CDR3 DNA reads as TGTGCCAGCAGCGGGGGTGCCGGGGAGCTGTTTTTT. Full variable domain (rest looked up from reference TRBV2 and TRBJ2-2): EPEVTQTPSHQVTQMGQEVILRCVPISNHLYFYWYRQILGQKVEFLVSFYNNEISEKSEIFDDQFSVERPDGSNFTLKIRSTKLEDSAMYFCASSGGAGELFFGEGSRLTVL.

The chain employs TRBV2 and TRBJ2-2; 11 nucleotides agree with TRBD2. This CDR3 region has 15 residues. Germline CDR1 SNHLY, CDR2 FYNNEI. V dropped 8 bases and J dropped 4; count of bases not matched to a gene: 6. The CDR3 spells CASSGLAGATGELFF. The CDR3 region has the DNA TGTGCCAGCTCCGGACTAGCGGGTGCCACCGGGGAGCTGTTTTTT.

The rearrangement uses TRBV7-8 and TRBJ2-5; 9 bases are shared with TRBD2. The germline V gene has CDR1 SGHVS and CDR2 FQNEAQ. The length of the CDR3 is 16 residues. The trim removed 2 bases at V and 8 bases at J, leaving 12 bases unmatched. The chain's CDR3 is CASSLQTAGGLQTQYF. The CDR3, as DNA: TGTGCCAGCAGCTTACAGACGGCGGGGGGGCTTCAAACCCAGTACTTC.

V is TRBV6-1 and J is TRBJ1-5, with TRBD1 as a possible D gene (6 bases). The CDR3 totals 14 residues. V lost 2 bases to trimming and J lost 4 bases, with 9 bases between them. Per the germline V gene, CDR1 is MNHNS and CDR2 is SASEGT. In nucleotides, the CDR3 is TGTGCCAGCAGTGAATTAACAGGGAATCAGCCCCAGCATTTT. Protein product: CASSELTGNQPQHF.

This clone showed up just once. J is TRBJ1-2 and V is TRBV7-9; the D gene is possibly TRBD1 (6 bases). The CDR3 is 16 residues long. Germline V gene lookup returns CDR1 SEHNR and CDR2 FQNEAQ (reference sequence). Trimming took off 6 bases at V and 2 bases at J, with 19 bases between the two ends. The CDR3 sequence is CASSRQVQEWNYGYTF. As DNA, the CDR3 is TGTGCCAGCAGTCGACAGGTCCAAGAGTGGAACTATGGCTACACCTTC.

The chain recombines TRBV6-6 with TRBJ1-6, with D perhaps matching TRBD1 (6 bases). The CDR3 runs to 15 residues. V lost 7 bases, J lost 6 bases, and 16 bases lay in between. Per the germline V gene, CDR1 is MNHNY and CDR2 is SVGAGI (reference sequence). CDR3 coding DNA: TGTGCCAGCATTGCCGGTGGACAGTTTAATTCACCCCTCCACTTT. Translating gives CASIAGGQFNSPLHF.

This chain uses TRBV5-1 with TRBJ2-7; 8 nucleotides align to TRBD2. The junction had 7 bases not matched to a gene; V was cut back by 1 base and J by 1 base. The CDR3 is 16 amino acids. From germline, CDR1 is SGHRS and CDR2 YFSETQ. CDR3 protein: CASSLRAGGDSYEQYF. The DNA for the CDR3 is TGCGCCAGCAGCTTGCGGGCGGGGGGAGATTCCTACGAGCAGTACTTC.

The chain carries TRBV10-3 and TRBJ1-1, with TRBD1 as a possible D gene (6 bases). The CDR3 runs 14 residues. Looked up from germline, CDR1 is ENHRY and CDR2 is SYGVKD. V shed 3 bases and J shed 0 bases, with 8 bases lying between them. CDR3: CAISDRGLNTEAFF. CDR3 bases: TGTGCCATCAGTGACAGGGGCTTGAACACTGAAGCTTTCTTT.

CDR3 DNA: TGTGCCAGCAGCTTATTCATAGGGGGCCGGAACACTGAAGCTTTCTTT. This codes for CASSLFIGGRNTEAFF. The chain combines TRBV7-9 with TRBJ1-1, with 7 bases matching TRBD1. The CDR3 contains 16 residues. Germline lookup yields CDR1 SEHNR and CDR2 FQNEAQ (reference sequence). V lost 2 bases and J lost 1; bases outside the gene matches: 7.

This chain links TRBV27 with TRBJ2-7; tentative D call: TRBD2 (6 bases). Trimming removed 6 bases from V and 9 bases from J, with 15 bases in between. The CDR3 spans 12 residues. Germline V gene data show CDR1 as MNHEY and CDR2 as SMNVEV (reference sequence). The DNA for the CDR3 is TGTGCCAGCAGCCCGCGGGGCGCCCCGCAGTACTTC. It encodes CASSPRGAPQYF.

This chain uses TRBV19 with TRBJ1-2; a possible D gene is TRBD1 (6 bases). Trimming stripped 6 bases from V and 4 bases from J, with 18 bases between. This CDR3 is built from 15 residues. CDR1 and CDR2 (germline): LNHDA, SQIVND (reference sequence). The CDR3 DNA reads TGTGCCAGTAGCCTGACAGGCAACTCTTTCTATGGCTACACCTTC. This translates into CASSLTGNSFYGYTF.

The V gene is TRBV28, the J gene TRBJ1-4, with TRBD1 matching over 8 bases. The CDR3 consists of 20 residues. Germline V gene sequence: CDR1 MDHEN, CDR2 SYDVKM. V lost 2 bases to trimming and J lost 0 bases; unmatched junction nucleotides: 14. This CDR3 is CASSLRGQVFNPTTNEKLFF. Here the CDR3 DNA reads TGTGCCAGCAGTTTAAGGGGACAGGTGTTTAACCCCACAACTAATGAAAAACTGTTTTTT.

The J gene is TRBJ1-2, the V gene TRBV19; 9 nucleotides match TRBD1. Germline loops: CDR1 LNHDA, CDR2 SQIVND (reference sequence). The ends lost 6 bases at V and 5 bases at J; junction bases unmatched: 10. The CDR3 has 15 amino acids. Written as DNA, the CDR3 is TGTGCCAGTAGGCAAACAGGGGGCGCGCTTTATGGCTACACCTTC. This translates into CASRQTGGALYGYTF.

The chain has TRBV7-9 and TRBJ2-3; 12 positions agree with TRBD2. The CDR3 has 17 residues. The V and J ends lost 3 bases and 6 bases, in that order; junction bases with no gene match: 10. The germline gives CDR1 SEHNR, CDR2 FQNEAQ (reference sequence). The CDR3 region is CASSFRRLAGGPDTQYF. CDR3 DNA sequence: TGTGCCAGCAGCTTCCGGAGGCTAGCGGGAGGGCCTGATACGCAGTATTTT.

The chain couples TRBV4-1 to TRBJ2-2; weak D call: TRBD1 (6 bases). Germline loops: CDR1 MGHRA, CDR2 YSYEKL. Trimming took 0 bases from V and 5 from J, leaving 22 bases between them. CDR3 size: 19 residues. The DNA for the CDR3 is TGCGCCAGCAGCCAAGATGGGTTCAGGGGCCCCAGGGTGACCGGGGAGCTGTTTTTT. As protein: CASSQDGFRGPRVTGELFF.

This rearrangement joins TRBV19 to TRBJ1-2; weak D call: TRBD1 (6 bases). CDR1 LNHDA and CDR2 SQIVND come from the germline V gene (reference sequence). This CDR3 region has 12 residues. V shed 4 bases and J shed 8 bases, with 11 bases lying between them. The DNA of the CDR3 is TGTGCCAGTAGTACCCCAGGGGAAGGCTACACCTTC. Amino acids: CASSTPGEGYTF.

This clone was detected a few times. J is TRBJ1-6 and V is TRBV19; 8 bases align to TRBD1. From germline, CDR1 is LNHDA and CDR2 SQIVND (reference sequence). The CDR3 contains 19 residues. The ends lost 5 bases at V and 7 bases at J; junction bases unmatched: 19. This CDR3 is CASSAPGQVIQAWNSPLHF. The CDR3 DNA reads as TGTGCCAGTAGTGCCCCGGGACAGGTCATTCAAGCCTGGAATTCACCCCTCCACTTT.

The rearrangement uses TRBV5-5 and TRBJ1-6, with TRBD1 matching 8 bases. V shed 4 bases, J shed 9 bases, and the junction held 6 bases outside the gene matches. The CDR3 extends over 14 amino acids. Germline V gene sequence: CDR1 SGHKS, CDR2 YYEKEE (reference sequence). CDR3 amino acids: CASSPWTGTSPLHF. In nucleotides, the CDR3 is TGTGCCAGCAGCCCCTGGACAGGGACTTCACCCCTCCACTTT.